The rows below give T cell receptor beta chains drawn from one sample of a study of shared clonotypes between healthy human individuals. The assay was immunoSEQ multiplex PCR, and TCRdb's table has in-frame clones only and misses some. The data show around 88,000 clones, roughly 69% seen once. The sequenced material came from memory CD8+ T cells sorted from blood. These receptors were obtained from a young man in good health. The CDR3 runs from the conserved cysteine through the conserved F or W.

V	J	CDR3
TRBV5-8	TRBJ2-7	CASSPGRGYEQYF
TRBV29-1	TRBJ2-2	CSVTPQGAYTGELFF
TRBV18	TRBJ2-2	CASSPPGGANTGELFF
TRBV7-2	TRBJ2-7	CASSFRDRRIHEQYF
TRBV7-9	TRBJ2-3	CASSPKGKLDTQYF
TRBV5-3	TRBJ2-1	CADRRESYNEQFF
TRBV15	TRBJ2-5	CATSQSRLQETQYF
TRBV30	TRBJ1-4	CAWSSGTGLFF
TRBV7-9	TRBJ2-1	CASSSPDRAFYNEQFF
TRBV6-5	TRBJ2-1	CASSFWGQGRDEQFF
TRBV28	TRBJ1-2	CASTLYGYTF
TRBV5-6	TRBJ2-6	CASSSTGRLYSGANVLTF
TRBV28	TRBJ2-1	CASRLSGDEQFF
TRBV11-3	TRBJ2-7	CASSLYNSEQYF
TRBV7-2	TRBJ2-3	CASSLEEPGRESDTQYF
TRBV7-2	TRBJ2-7	CASSSKGVVYEQYF
TRBV4-2	TRBJ2-1	CASSQEGGLSGRPVYNEQFF
TRBV2	TRBJ1-5	CASSDLGFGFSNQPQHF
TRBV7-9	TRBJ2-7	CASSLNGGVGEQYF
TRBV6-4	TRBJ2-3	CASTKSGGTSDTQYF
TRBV11-2	TRBJ2-7	CASSPLYEQYF
TRBV5-1	TRBJ1-2	CASSAGGSGFYYGYTF
TRBV18	TRBJ2-5	CASSPGLAVQETQYF
TRBV28	TRBJ1-2	CASTAGNYGYTF
TRBV11-3	TRBJ1-4	CASSLARQGGNEKLFF
TRBV29-1	TRBJ2-1	CSVEGLASSYNEQFF
TRBV19	TRBJ2-1	CASSIGQGGSYNEQFF
TRBV10-3	TRBJ2-7	CAARDTSYEQYF
TRBV18	TRBJ2-1	CASSPPSISTGQSYNEQFF
TRBV5-6	TRBJ2-1	CASSKGLALYNEQFF
TRBV5-1	TRBJ2-7	CASSVGLAGYEQYF
TRBV4-3	TRBJ1-4	CASSQDRQGDEKLFF
TRBV5-6	TRBJ1-2	CASSRRDSYGYTF
TRBV27	TRBJ2-1	CASTSGTGPYNEQFF
TRBV5-1	TRBJ1-2	CASSSEEGGYGYTF
TRBV13	TRBJ2-3	CASSALAGDTDTQYF
TRBV27	TRBJ2-5	CASSLTVVPKETQYF
TRBV28	TRBJ2-7	CASSLVGAIYEQYF
TRBV28	TRBJ2-5	CASSLPGETQYF
TRBV19	TRBJ2-1	CASSRATSSYNEQFF
TRBV5-1	TRBJ2-5	CASSFGDREMETQYF
TRBV6-5	TRBJ2-7	CASSYSSSYEQYF
TRBV28	TRBJ1-1	CANNTEAFF
TRBV4-1	TRBJ2-3	CASSDPNGDTQYF